The T cell receptor (beta chain) described here comes from a study of cytomegalovirus exposure and HLA in healthy donors. The germline gives CDR1 SGHVT, CDR2 SQSDAQ. The CDR3 extends over 13 amino acids. Trimming removed 5 bases at V and 2 bases at J, with 7 bases between. PCR employed 60 Vbeta and 13 Jbeta primers. Study processing details: It was a later analysis that counted 83 million or so unique TCR beta chains, of which roughly 11 million were shared. Sequenced by immunoSEQ multiplex PCR; TCRdb stores in-frame clones only, minus some. The DNA gave D and trimming, while V, J and clone size come from that table. The sample includes 160,000 or so clones.

The specimen was PBMCs. This chain connects TRBV7-4 to TRBJ2-1; D call uncertain. This receptor was taken from a man in his thirties or forties in good health and CMV-seronegative. CDR3 DNA sequence: TGTGCCAGCAGCACAGCTGCCTACAATGAGCAGTTCTTC. Translation gives CASSTAAYNEQFF.